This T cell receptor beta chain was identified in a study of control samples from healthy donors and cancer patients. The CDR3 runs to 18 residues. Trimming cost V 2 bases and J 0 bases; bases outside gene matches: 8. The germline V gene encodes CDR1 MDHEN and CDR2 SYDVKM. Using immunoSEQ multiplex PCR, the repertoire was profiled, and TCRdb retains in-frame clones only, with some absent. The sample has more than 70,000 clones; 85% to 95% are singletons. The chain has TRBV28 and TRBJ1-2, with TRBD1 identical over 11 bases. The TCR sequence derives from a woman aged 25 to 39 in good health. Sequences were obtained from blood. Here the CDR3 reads CASSLRGQGAYSNYGYTF. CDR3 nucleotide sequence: TGTGCCAGCAGTTTACGTGGACAGGGGGCGTACTCTAACTATGGCTACACCTTC.